The 7 T cell receptor beta chains presented below share a single source sample, sequenced in a study of shared clonotypes between healthy human individuals. The protocol was immunoSEQ multiplex PCR, while the TCRdb copy is restricted to in-frame clones and leaves out a portion. Of about a million clones in the sample, approximately 72% were seen once. The sample was memory CD4+ T cells sorted from blood. Subset meaning: CD45RA-negative fraction. The receptors were sampled from a man younger than 35 in good health.

The rearrangement uses TRBV27 and TRBJ2-7; 11 positions match TRBD1. J was trimmed by 6 bases and V by 8 bases; bases with no gene match: 12. Germline-derived CDR1 and CDR2 are MNHEY and SMNVEV (reference sequence). The CDR3 consists of 15 residues. Here the CDR3 reads CASAKGGTGGTEQYF. CDR3 bases: TGTGCCAGCGCAAAAGGGGGGACAGGGGGAACCGAGCAGTACTTC.

The gene calls are TRBV7-2 and TRBJ2-7; 8 bases map to TRBD2. This CDR3 is 16 amino acids long. The V gene end was trimmed by 5 bases and the J gene end by 4 bases; junction bases not matched to a gene: 13. Germline loops: CDR1 SGHTA, CDR2 FQGNSA. CDR3 in DNA: TGTGCCAGCAGCACACCCGAGCGGGGGTTCGAGTACGAGCAGTACTTC. It yields the protein CASSTPERGFEYEQYF.

J is TRBJ1-3 and V is TRBV4-1, with D possibly TRBD1 on 5 matching bases. Trimming stripped 1 base from V and 0 bases from J, with 10 bases between. Germline lookup yields CDR1 MGHRA and CDR2 YSYEKL. This CDR3 is 16 amino acids long. The CDR3 sequence is CASSQGQLNSGNTIYF. In DNA form, the CDR3 reads TGCGCCAGCAGCCAAGGACAGCTTAACTCTGGAAACACCATATATTTT.

The J gene is TRBJ2-5, the V gene TRBV6-5; 12 bases are a match to TRBD2. The CDR3 totals 14 residues. Germline trimming cut 6 bases from V and 9 bases from J; bases unmatched to any gene: 8. Germline loops: CDR1 MNHEY, CDR2 SVGAGI. For the CDR3, the DNA is TGTGCCAGCAGATCGGGACTAGCGGGCGGGTCCCAGTACTTC. This codes for CASRSGLAGGSQYF.

J is TRBJ2-7 and V is TRBV6-6, with 11 bases fitting TRBD1. Germline V gene sequence: CDR1 MNHNY, CDR2 SVGAGI (reference sequence). J lost 6 bases, V lost 5 bases, and 9 bases had no gene match. The CDR3 consists of 15 residues. For the CDR3, the DNA is TGTGCCAGCAGTGCGTCCGGGACAGGGGGAGCCGAGCAGTACTTC. It yields the protein CASSASGTGGAEQYF.

In its sample, this clone was seen once. The V gene is TRBV4-3, the J gene TRBJ2-7, with D possibly matching TRBD2 (5 bases). Looked up from germline, CDR1 is LGHNA and CDR2 is YSLEER. The CDR3 sequence is 15 residues long. The V and J ends lost 1 base and 7 bases respectively, with 17 bases between them. The CDR3 nucleotides read TGCGCCAGCAGCCAAGTCGGGCAAGTACGAGGGGAGCAGTACTTC. Its translation: CASSQVGQVRGEQYF.

The chain carries TRBV5-1 and TRBJ1-1; TRBD1 aligns across 8 bases. Germline V gene lookup returns CDR1 SGHRS and CDR2 YFSETQ. This CDR3 is built from 14 residues. V shed 0 bases and J 7 bases; nucleotides not matched to a gene: 5. CDR3 in amino acids: CASSLGDRLNEAFF. The CDR3 nucleotides are TGCGCCAGCAGCTTGGGGGACAGGTTGAATGAAGCTTTCTTT.